Each of the 28 T cell receptor beta chains below was sequenced from the same sample in a study of Graves' ophthalmopathy and Graves' hyperthyroidism. As the template, RNA transcripts were used to amplify TCR beta CDR3 regions. RT-PCR in the first round used HTBI primers; a second-round multiplex PCR followed. TCRdb re-analysed the multiplex PCR reads in MiXCR, keeping a single row per CDR3 protein. The repertoire has hundreds of thousands of distinct CDR3 sequences, about a fifth of them found once; the top ten carry about 40%. The sequencing input was peripheral blood. These TCRs come from a woman aged 45-59 years with Graves' ophthalmopathy.

This chain links TRBV7-2 with TRBJ2-5; either TRBD1 or TRBD2 may supply D (5 bases each). Trimming removed 6 bases from V and 3 bases from J, with 20 bases in between. The CDR3 contains 16 residues. Germline CDR1 and CDR2: SGHTA and FQGNSA. CDR3 sequence: CASSPIDGTKKETQYF. The CDR3 DNA reads TGTGCCAGCAGTCCAATCGACGGGACGAAAAAAGAGACCCAGTACTTC.

V and J are TRBV27 and TRBJ1-2; 9 positions agree with TRBD1. With V trimmed by 8 bases and J by 4 bases, 8 bases remained unmatched. The CDR3 sequence is 14 residues long. Germline V gene data show CDR1 as MNHEY and CDR2 as SMNVEV (reference sequence). The CDR3 sequence: CASAMGQGSYGYTF. The CDR3 coding sequence is TGTGCCAGCGCGATGGGACAGGGAAGCTATGGCTACACCTTC.

The chain uses TRBV20-1 and TRBJ2-4, with D unresolved. Germline assignment: CDR1 DFQATT and CDR2 SNEGSKA (reference sequence). Trimming removed 0 bases at V and 8 bases at J, with 17 bases between. The CDR3 contains 15 residues. The CDR3 nucleotides are TGCAGTGCTAGAGATCCAGTCCCTCCCAAGGACATTCAGTACTTC. Amino acids: CSARDPVPPKDIQYF.

In its sample, this clonotype was seen many times. CDR3 nucleotides: TGCAGCGTTGAAGATAGAGGGGGCACTGAAGCTTTCTTT. Translated, it gives CSVEDRGGTEAFF. V usage is TRBV29-1 and J usage is TRBJ1-1; possible D gene TRBD1, 6 bases. The CDR3 has 13 amino acids. CDR1 and CDR2 from the germline V gene are SQVTM and ANQGSEA. Trimming stripped 0 bases from V and 4 bases from J, with 9 bases between. Full variable domain (remainder filled in from reference TRBV29-1 and TRBJ1-1): SAVISQKPSRDICQRGTSLTIQCQVDSQVTMMFWYRQQPGQSLTLIATANQGSEATYESGFVIDKFPISRPNLTFSTLTVSNMSPEDSSIYLCSVEDRGGTEAFFGQGTRLTVV.

This clonotype has just a few counts. The V call is TRBV3-1, the J call TRBJ2-4; D might be TRBD1 (5 bases). The CDR3 totals 16 residues. V lost 0 bases, J lost 3 bases, and 12 bases lay in between. Germline V CDR1 and CDR2: LGHDT, YNNKEL (reference sequence). The CDR3 reads CASSQEPRVVKNIQYF. The CDR3 bases are TGTGCCAGCAGCCAAGAACCCAGGGTTGTCAAAAACATTCAGTACTTC.

This clonotype was counted ten times or more. CDR3 sequence: CASSGLVGQGLSTGELFF. The DNA for the CDR3 is TGTGCCAGCAGTGGCCTGGTGGGACAGGGGTTGTCCACCGGGGAGCTGTTTTTT. V gene TRBV2 combines with J gene TRBJ2-2, with TRBD1 matching over 10 bases. CDR1 SNHLY and CDR2 FYNNEI come from the germline V gene. The J segment lost 4 bases and the V segment lost 4 bases, leaving 12 bases of the junction unmatched. The CDR3 loop spans 18 amino acids.

This clonotype appeared many times. V usage is TRBV11-3 and J usage is TRBJ2-5; no reliable D call. The CDR3 sequence is 13 residues long. The V and J ends lost 2 bases and 0 bases respectively, with 4 bases between them. CDR1 is SGHNT, CDR2 YENEEA, per germline. For the CDR3, the DNA is TGTGCCAGCAGCTTAAGAAACCAAGAGACCCAGTACTTC. It specifies CASSLRNQETQYF.

This clonotype was recorded at least ten times. The chain combines TRBV6-1 with TRBJ2-5, with D unresolved. The CDR3 runs 12 residues. Germline CDR1 reads MNHNS; CDR2 reads SASEGT. Deletions cut 2 bases from V and 4 bases from J, with 5 bases between. The CDR3 protein is CASSELGETQYF. The CDR3 coding sequence is TGTGCCAGCAGTGAATTAGGAGAGACCCAGTACTTC.

This clonotype has a count of ten or more. This sequence joins TRBV6-4 and TRBJ2-6; tentatively, D is TRBD2 (6 bases). The CDR3 consists of 17 residues. V was trimmed by 5 bases and J by 0 bases, leaving 14 bases between them. From germline, CDR1 is MRHNA and CDR2 SNTAGT. The CDR3 reads CASSIRGGVSGANVLTF. DNA of the CDR3: TGTGCCAGCAGTATTAGGGGCGGGGTCTCTGGGGCCAACGTCCTGACTTTC.

The chain employs TRBV7-8 and TRBJ2-2; the D gene could be TRBD1 or TRBD2 (5 bases each). Per the germline V gene, CDR1 is SGHVS and CDR2 is FQNEAQ. This CDR3 spans 15 amino acids. Trimming removed 7 bases at V and 5 bases at J, with 17 bases between. CDR3 nucleotides: TGTGCCAGCACCCACAGGCGGGTTGGTACCGGGGAGCTGTTTTTT. It yields the protein CASTHRRVGTGELFF.

This clonotype occurred many times. V and J are TRBV11-1 and TRBJ2-7; D possibly corresponds to TRBD1 (5 bases). Germline V gene lookup returns CDR1 SGHAT and CDR2 FQDESV (reference sequence). This CDR3 comprises 15 residues. The V end was cut by 0 bases, the J end by 6 bases, with 15 bases between. The CDR3 is CASSLAALGAVEQYF. CDR3 nucleotides: TGTGCCAGCAGCTTAGCGGCCTTAGGGGCGGTCGAGCAGTACTTC.

V gene TRBV7-8 combines with J gene TRBJ2-3; TRBD2 is a possible D gene (6 bases). Trimming pared 0 bases from V and 0 bases from J, leaving 13 bases between. CDR3 size: 17 residues. CDR1 SGHVS and CDR2 FQNEAQ come from the germline V gene. CDR3 sequence (DNA): TGTGCCAGCAGCTTAGCTGGCGGGACCGTTAGCACAGATACGCAGTATTTT. This gives the protein CASSLAGGTVSTDTQYF.

This clonotype has a count of ten or more. V is TRBV6-4 and J is TRBJ2-3; 7 nucleotides match TRBD2. V was clipped by 6 bases and J by 5 bases; unmatched bases: 17. Germline lookup yields CDR1 MRHNA and CDR2 SNTAGT. The CDR3 consists of 17 residues. CDR3 DNA sequence: TGTGCCAGCAGGACTAGGGACTATCGCAATGTTGGAGATACGCAGTATTTT. Residues: CASRTRDYRNVGDTQYF.

This clonotype showed up many times. The chain couples TRBV12-3 or TRBV12-4 to TRBJ2-5, with 9 nucleotides matching TRBD2. CDR3 length: 15 residues. J lost 4 bases, V lost 3 bases, and 6 bases had no gene match. CDR3 sequence: CASSFGGRVRETQYF. The CDR3 DNA reads TGTGCCAGCAGTTTCGGCGGGAGGGTCCGAGAGACCCAGTACTTC.

This clonotype was counted at least ten times. This chain uses TRBV29-1 with TRBJ2-7, with 7 bases aligning to TRBD1. Germline CDR1 SQVTM, CDR2 ANQGSEA. The CDR3 consists of 13 residues. The V segment lost 6 bases and the J segment 7 bases; nucleotides outside the gene matches: 12. CDR3 in amino acids: CSVADRAMGEQYF. The CDR3 nucleotides read TGCAGCGTAGCAGACAGGGCGATGGGGGAGCAGTACTTC.

This clonotype was counted at least ten times. The chain recombines TRBV6-8 with TRBJ2-7, with 10 bases identical to TRBD2. Unmatched junction bases numbered 8, after V lost 9 bases and J lost 0 bases. The CDR3 is made up of 15 amino acids. The germline V gene has CDR1 MNHGY and CDR2 SAAAGT. The CDR3, as DNA: TGTGCCAGGATCGGACTAGCGGAAAGCTCCTACGAGCAGTACTTC. It is translated as CARIGLAESSYEQYF.

The rearrangement links TRBV6-1 to TRBJ1-5, with 11 bases that match TRBD1. V was clipped by 1 base and J by 0 bases; unmatched bases: 5. CDR1 is MNHNS, CDR2 SASEGT, per germline. This CDR3 region has 18 residues. CDR3: CASSEVGQGVNSNQPQHF. CDR3 nucleotides: TGTGCCAGCAGTGAAGTGGGACAGGGGGTCAATAGCAATCAGCCCCAGCATTTT.

The chain links TRBV6-2 or TRBV6-3 to TRBJ2-7; D possibly corresponds to TRBD2 (6 bases). Germline V gene sequence: CDR1 MNHEY, CDR2 SVGEGT. The V end lost 6 bases, the J end lost 4 bases, and 13 bases lay between the germline ends. The CDR3 runs to 13 residues. Here the CDR3 reads CASSPGSMYEQYF. In DNA, the CDR3 is TGTGCCAGCAGCCCCGGGAGCATGTACGAGCAGTACTTC.

The chain has TRBV6-2 or TRBV6-3 and TRBJ2-1; 11 bases match TRBD2. Losses at the gene ends were 6 bases for V and 7 bases for J; bases not matched to a gene: 14. Germline assignment: CDR1 MNHEY and CDR2 SVGEGT. CDR3 length equals 17 residues. CDR3 DNA: TGTGCCAGCAGCAAGCCGGGACTAGCGGTAAAAGTGAATGAGCAGTTCTTC. It specifies CASSKPGLAVKVNEQFF.

This clonotype was observed at least ten times. This chain links TRBV29-1 with TRBJ1-1, with 8 bases that match TRBD1. CDR3 size: 18 residues. CDR1 and CDR2 (germline): SQVTM, ANQGSEA. J lost 2 bases, V lost 4 bases, and 18 bases had no gene match. DNA of the CDR3: TGCAGCGTTGCGGGAGGACGGACAGGGACCGACAAAAACACTGAAGCTTTCTTT. It codes for CSVAGGRTGTDKNTEAFF. Combining the CDR3 with reference TRBV29-1 and TRBJ1-1 gives the whole variable domain SAVISQKPSRDICQRGTSLTIQCQVDSQVTMMFWYRQQPGQSLTLIATANQGSEATYESGFVIDKFPISRPNLTFSTLTVSNMSPEDSSIYLCSVAGGRTGTDKNTEAFFGQGTRLTVV.

This clonotype came up many times. Mismatch with germline at one junction end may stem from a read error. The chain carries TRBV7-8 and TRBJ2-6; 13 nucleotides align to TRBD2. The CDR3 contains 18 residues. Germline V lookup: CDR1 SGHVS, CDR2 FQNEAQ. CDR3 nucleotide sequence: TGTGCCATCCCGACTAGCGGGAGGCAACGCTCTGGGGCCAGCGTCCTGACTTTC. As protein: CAIPTSGRQRSGASVLTF.

This clonotype was recorded at least ten times. This sequence joins TRBV12-3 or TRBV12-4 and TRBJ1-2; 8 nucleotides align to TRBD1. The V segment lost 3 bases and the J segment 8 bases; nucleotides outside the gene matches: 8. This CDR3 has 14 residues. The CDR3 reads CASSFTGGRGGYTF. DNA of the CDR3: TGTGCCAGCAGTTTTACAGGGGGGAGAGGAGGCTACACCTTC.

In this sample, this clonotype turned up once. The chain couples TRBV18 to TRBJ1-2; the D gene is possibly TRBD1 (5 bases). The germline V gene has CDR1 KGHSH and CDR2 LQKENI. V gave up 2 bases and J gave up 8 bases, with 12 bases separating them. The CDR3 runs 13 residues. CDR3 residues: CASSPGGVEGYTF. Written as DNA, the CDR3 is TGTGCCAGCTCACCAGGGGGGGTAGAAGGCTACACCTTC.

This clonotype was counted at least ten times. The V and J genes are TRBV6-5 and TRBJ2-7; D is perhaps TRBD1 (5 bases). From germline, CDR1 is MNHEY and CDR2 SVGAGI. V was trimmed by 2 bases and J by 3 bases, leaving 8 bases between them. This CDR3 has 13 residues. As DNA, the CDR3 is TGTGCCAGCAGTTACAGGGGTGGCTACGAGCAGTACTTC. This gives the protein CASSYRGGYEQYF.

This clonotype was picked up many times. The chain is built from TRBV25-1 and TRBJ2-7; D is perhaps TRBD1 (6 bases). The V and J ends lost 3 bases and 3 bases respectively, with 15 bases between them. The CDR3 spans 15 residues. Looked up from germline, CDR1 is MGHDK and CDR2 is SYGVNS. CDR3 loop: CASSDWGPLFYEQYF. Written as DNA, the CDR3 is TGTGCCAGCAGTGACTGGGGGCCTCTATTCTACGAGCAGTACTTC.

V is TRBV12-3 or TRBV12-4 and J is TRBJ1-2; D unclear. This CDR3 has 13 residues. Trimming left V 4 bases short and J 8 bases short, with 14 bases between. The CDR3 here is CASSSGPYQGYTF. Here the CDR3 DNA reads TGTGCCAGCAGTTCCGGGCCCTACCAGGGCTACACCTTC.

This clonotype was detected many times. The chain is built from TRBV7-9 and TRBJ2-5; D unclear. Germline CDR1 reads SEHNR; CDR2 reads FQNEAQ (reference sequence). The V gene lost 1 base and the J gene lost 4 bases, with 13 bases spanning the gap. This CDR3 region has 15 residues. The CDR3 DNA sequence: TGTGCCAGCAGCTTAGTCACGAGTGGTGGAGAGACCCAGTACTTC. It specifies CASSLVTSGGETQYF.

This chain uses TRBV28 with TRBJ2-5, with unresolved D. CDR1 is MDHEN and CDR2 is SYDVKM in the germline V gene. The ends were cut back, 6 bases at V and 0 bases at J, with 14 bases in the middle. This CDR3 has 15 residues. The CDR3 DNA follows: TGTGCCAGCAGCACCAGTTTTGGGAACCAAGAGACCCAGTACTTC. Its protein is CASSTSFGNQETQYF.